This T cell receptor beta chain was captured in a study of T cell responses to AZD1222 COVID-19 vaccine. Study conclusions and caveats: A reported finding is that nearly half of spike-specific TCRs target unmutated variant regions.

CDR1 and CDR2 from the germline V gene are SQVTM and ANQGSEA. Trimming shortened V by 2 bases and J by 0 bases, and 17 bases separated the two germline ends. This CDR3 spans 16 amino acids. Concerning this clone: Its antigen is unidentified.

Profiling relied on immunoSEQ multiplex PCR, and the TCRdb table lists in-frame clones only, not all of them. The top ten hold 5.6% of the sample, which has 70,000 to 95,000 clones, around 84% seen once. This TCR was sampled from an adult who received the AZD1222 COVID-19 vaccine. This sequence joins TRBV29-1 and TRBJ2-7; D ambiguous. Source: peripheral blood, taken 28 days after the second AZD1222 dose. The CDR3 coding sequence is TGCAGCGTTGAAAGGCTACGAGTTTATTTCTCCTACGAGCAGTACTTC. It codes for CSVERLRVYFSYEQYF.